Listed here are 9 T cell receptor beta chains from one sample, sequenced in a study of T-cell memory formation after mild COVID-19. TCRdb re-derived calls from the 5' RACE reads in MiXCR, one entry per CDR3 protein. The sample lists fewer than 150,000 distinct CDR3 sequences, 13% to 15% occurring once. Sequences were obtained from PBMCs or a T cell subset sorted from them (not recorded which). These receptors were collected from an adult woman who had mild COVID-19 (a few samples of this study predate the infection). Cell type and time point are not known.

The CDR3 nucleotides are TGTGCCAGCAGCGTGGCCTGGGGGACTAATGAAAAACTGTTTTTT. This codes for CASSVAWGTNEKLFF. V is TRBV5-5 and J is TRBJ1-4; perhaps TRBD1 as D (5 bases). CDR3 length equals 15 residues. Germline CDR1 SGHKS, CDR2 YYEKEE (reference sequence). Trimming removed 4 bases at V and 2 bases at J, with 12 bases between.

The chain joins TRBV29-1 to TRBJ2-5; TRBD1 aligns across 9 bases. The germline CDR1 and CDR2 sequences are SQVTM and ANQGSEA. CDR3 length equals 13 residues. Germline trimming cut 6 bases from V and 2 bases from J; bases unmatched to any gene: 4. The CDR3 coding sequence is TGCAGCGTAGGGACAGGGTCACAAGAGACCCAGTACTTC. Its protein product is CSVGTGSQETQYF.

This clonotype was detected a few times. The chain carries TRBV7-8 and TRBJ2-3, with D possibly matching TRBD2 (5 bases). CDR3 length: 16 amino acids. Germline V gene data show CDR1 as SGHVS and CDR2 as FQNEAQ. V was clipped by 2 bases and J by 2 bases, with 14 bases between them. The CDR3 DNA reads as TGTGCCAGCAGCTTATCTAGCTCCGAACACACAGATACGCAGTATTTT. Translated: CASSLSSSEHTDTQYF.

The chain carries TRBV6-5 and TRBJ2-2, with D perhaps matching TRBD2 (6 bases). Germline CDR1 and CDR2: MNHEY and SVGAGI. The CDR3 runs to 14 residues. Trimming removed 6 bases at V and 6 bases at J, with 14 bases between. CDR3 coding DNA: TGTGCCAGCAGGGGGACTCCCGTCCCCGGGGAGCTGTTTTTT. Amino acid sequence: CASRGTPVPGELFF.

The chain uses TRBV4-1 and TRBJ1-1, with a weak D call TRBD1 (5 bases). CDR1 and CDR2 (germline): MGHRA, YSYEKL. V lost 3 bases to trimming and J lost 5 bases, with 13 bases between them. The CDR3 runs 14 residues. The CDR3 sequence: CASSHRGTGTEAFF. The CDR3 DNA reads as TGCGCCAGCAGCCACAGAGGGACGGGGACTGAAGCTTTCTTT.

There are many counts of this clonotype. The CDR3 here is CASSFGTSGYNEQFF. DNA of the CDR3: TGCGCCAGCAGCTTCGGGACTAGCGGTTACAATGAGCAGTTCTTC. The chain joins TRBV5-1 to TRBJ2-1; 11 bases match TRBD2. V dropped 2 bases and J dropped 4; count of bases not matched to a gene: 2. This CDR3 is 15 amino acids long. Per germline, CDR1 SGHRS and CDR2 YFSETQ.

The genes are TRBV27 and TRBJ2-7; 7 bases are shared with TRBD1. Unmatched junction bases numbered 3, after V lost 3 bases and J lost 1 base. CDR1 and CDR2 (germline): MNHEY, SMNVEV (reference sequence). The CDR3 spans 14 residues. The CDR3 DNA follows: TGTGCCAGCAGTTTTGGGACAGCTTCCTACGAGCAGTACTTC. Translating it yields CASSFGTASYEQYF.

The table lists this clonotype with a few counts. The V gene is TRBV24-1, the J gene TRBJ2-5; D remains ambiguous. CDR3 length equals 13 residues. Germline lookup yields CDR1 KGHDR and CDR2 SFDVKD. V was clipped by 4 bases and J by 5 bases, with 10 bases between them. CDR3: CATSDLTWETQYF. DNA for the CDR3: TGTGCCACCAGTGACTTGACATGGGAGACCCAGTACTTC.

The chain couples TRBV7-9 to TRBJ1-2, with D perhaps TRBD1 (5 bases). V shed 4 bases and J shed 1 base, with 13 bases lying between them. Per the germline V gene, CDR1 is SEHNR and CDR2 is FQNEAQ (reference sequence). The CDR3 runs to 15 residues. The CDR3 here is CASSSPRQINYGYTF. The DNA of the CDR3 is TGTGCCAGCAGCTCCCCCCGACAGATTAACTATGGCTACACCTTC.